This T cell receptor beta chain originates from a study of cytomegalovirus exposure and HLA in healthy donors (dated by TCRdb to about 2017). As for the study more broadly: According to an earlier analysis of a few hundred of the donors, about 190 million T cells yielded some 110 million unique TCR beta sequences and about 300 Gb of sequence data. The aim of the study was to test whether cataloging public T cell receptors could identify signatures of past pathogen exposure. Donor age, sex, ethnicity and CMV serostatus were collected together with the repertoire data. Using immunosequencing, the study profiled T cell repertoires from 500 to 800 subjects and related those repertoires to cytomegalovirus serostatus. Genome-wide SNP genotypes for about three fifths of the 666 donors were used in a later genetic analysis, which treated that subset as a discovery cohort. To decide whether each TCR beta V gene segment behaved as functional or pseudogenic, an earlier analysis of approximately 590 of the donors relied on high-throughput TCR beta sequencing. An early release that covered about 640 HLA-typed donors contained approximately 300 gigabases of sequencing data and tens of millions of unique TCR sequences. In the later analysis, no new phenotypic data were used to find candidate immune exposures; instead, reliance was placed on TCR beta sequences and their occurrence across donors. To predict cytomegalovirus infection status, the study brought together high-throughput TCR immunosequencing, statistical association of individual TCRs with disease status, and machine learning. Every discovery cohort repertoire had been produced on one sequencing platform. Several DR-DQ haplotypes were treated as single units for association and clustering because of strong linkage in the cohort. Typing coverage differed by locus: A, B, C, DRB1 and DQB1 were typed in about 620-630 donors, DQA1 in 500 to 550, DPA1 in 606, and DPB1 in 450 to 490. In addition to the first cohort of around 670 subjects, a separate validation cohort of approximately 110 different subjects was used. HLA typing covered class I and class II loci at four-digit resolution. A later analysis re-examined previously published TCR beta repertoires from roughly 720 donors and added high-resolution HLA genotyping to investigate patterns of TCR occurrence. Among a few hundred genotyped donors of the cohort, an average of about 240,000 unique TCR beta nucleotide sequences were sequenced per donor, 15% to 20% of them non-productive. Of the roughly 390 genotyped donors, roughly 85% fell in the genetic ancestry cluster associated with self-reported Caucasian donors.

General conclusions and limits of the study: Correlated functional status among segregating V segments might be attributable to linkage disequilibrium, but an unknown experimental factor could not be ruled out. In vitro tests confirmed that a few of the cytomegalovirus-associated TCR beta chains recognize cytomegalovirus antigens. A later analysis found that TCR association rates varied across HLA loci, with DRB1 alleles showing the most associated TCRs and HLA-C alleles the fewest. Presence/absence analyses assumed roughly uniform sequencing depth across donors, an assumption that may not hold. A further reported finding was that TCR beta sequences accurately predicted the HLA-A and HLA-B alleles for most subjects in the first cohort. Because HLA typing was unavailable for some donors at each locus, only the typed subset was used in association tests. Strong co-occurrence of HLA alleles, especially DR and DQ, made assigning TCR associations to individual alleles difficult. The authors suggested that the approach could potentially be extended to other disease states and immunological phenotypes. In a later genetic analysis, a missense DCLRE1C variant was associated with V-gene and J-gene trimming of TCR beta chains, and the association was replicated in an independent cohort. A cluster of highly shared sequence variants was judged likely to be a technical artifact of the sequencing pipeline. A total of roughly 160 TCR beta chains were listed by the study as associated with cytomegalovirus. Because counts were too low, about 15 rarely observed V segments, including chromosome 9 orphons, were left out of the earlier analysis of 500 to 750 of the donors. The classifier was reported to diagnose cytomegalovirus status with high specificity and sensitivity in both the original cohort and the validation cohort. Some IMGT-functional V segments, including TRBV6-2 and TRBV6-3, could not be told apart with the 87-base-pair reads, so those segments were excluded. The only immune exposure information available for the cohort was CMV serostatus. Several of the top co-occurrence clusters appeared to be linked to parvovirus B19, influenza, CMV and Epstein-Barr virus, according to a later analysis. A later genetic analysis reported fewer N-insertions in productive TCRs among donors in an Asian-associated ancestry cluster than the roughly 620-donor mean. In an earlier analysis of around 600 of the donors, most TCR beta V segments were observed in productive rearrangements about 90% or about 30% of the time, broadly matching IMGT annotations. A later analysis associated about 17,000 TCR beta sequences with specific HLA alleles at a false discovery rate of 0.05. Most CMV-associated TCR beta chains appeared to be HLA-restricted in a later analysis, and the HLA associations seemed to be driven largely by CMV exposure. This cohort had only TCR beta chains sequenced, and the lack of alpha or paired-chain data limited which features could be detected. In a later analysis, HLA-associated TCR beta chains were found to be more clonally expanded and to have lower generation probabilities than equally common non-associated chains. Most TCR sequences were seen in very few donors, while some public TCRs were found in many individuals.

The cohort consisted of hundreds of healthy bone marrow donors. Cohort members were all nominally healthy when sampled, although unrecorded immune exposures were likely present. The donor was CMV seronegative and was included in the group of a few hundred seronegative cohort members. Each donor provided a peripheral blood sample, and peripheral blood mononuclear cells were used for TCR beta sequencing. Genomic DNA extraction from the blood cell samples was performed with the Qiagen DNeasy Blood Extraction Kit. Receptor libraries were prepared by the immunoSEQ multiplex PCR assay. For the multiplex PCR, a mixture combining 60 forward primers for TCR Vbeta segments and 13 reverse primers for TCR Jbeta segments was used. Amplification of the CDR3 region of rearranged TCR beta genes was performed with a multiplex PCR assay on genomic DNA. The Illumina HiSeq System was used to sequence the amplified TCR beta libraries as 87-base-pair reads. The published analysis was carried out like this. A later analysis counted 65 million to 90 million unique TCR beta chains across the 550 to 800 repertoires, and roughly 10 million of these chains were shared by at least two donors. To remove PCR and sequencing errors, raw reads were error-corrected and collapsed into unique sequences using a nearest-neighbor algorithm that merged closely related sequences. Alignment of CDR3 sequences to IMGT reference sequences was used to assign V, D and J gene segments. Each retained sequence needed at least a six-nucleotide match to both a V gene segment and a J gene segment. Rearrangements were called productive when the CDR3 lacked stop codons and stayed in frame with V and J; all others were non-productive. Following IMGT convention, CDR3 was defined as the stretch from the second conserved V-encoded cysteine to the conserved J-encoded phenylalanine. In an earlier analysis of 500 to 650 of the donors, sequences lacking an unambiguous match to a single V gene segment were excluded. In an earlier analysis of 587 of the donors, V segments were called functional above 56.7% productive rearrangements and were called segregating when the between-donor standard deviation exceeded 5%. A statistical classification framework was developed to diagnose cytomegalovirus status using the catalog of TCR beta chain sequences. In a later analysis, TCR nucleotide sequences were compared against IMGT/GENE-DB human TR gene sequences so that V and J genes could be assigned. Using the TCRdist pipeline, a later analysis assigned CDR3 sequences along with most-parsimonious VDJ recombination scenarios. In a later analysis, every TCR beta chain was defined by the combination of its CDR3 amino acid sequence and its V-gene family, and reads without a unique V-gene family were dropped. As a way to deal with suspected cross-contamination and a sequencing artifact, a later analysis dropped 500 to 700 nucleotide sequences that were highly shared and had low generation probability. For each public chain, a later analysis derived a clonal expansion index from normalized ranks of inferred template counts within each repertoire. In a later analysis, generation probabilities were computed using a VDJ recombination model fitted to out-of-frame rearrangements, and the results were checked against IGoR. Hypergeometric tests were used in a later analysis to score TCR-TCR, TCR-HLA and TCR-CMV co-occurrence, with a repertoire-size bias correction applied to the TCR pairs. False discovery rates were estimated in a later analysis by permuting HLA or CMV assignments 20 times. A later analysis grouped co-occurring TCRs with DBSCAN, adding TCRdist sequence similarity when clustering within HLA-allele-positive subsets. Repertoires with fewer than 30,000 or more than 120,000 public chains were left out of co-occurrence clustering, as were roughly five repertoires with anomalous nucleotide sharing. In its TCRdb copy, this immuneACCESS table keeps in-frame sequences only and misses some clones. Where compared with another copy, unresolved V genes explain less than half of these, and the others have no known cause. V, J and clone size are taken as reported in that table, and D and trimming were inferred from the DNA itself. The sample table contains 150,000 to 200,000 clones; only one count was recorded for over 60% of them. More than 5.5% of the sample is held by the ten biggest clonotypes.

As for this clone: This receptor's antigen is unknown. Per-base quality was not reported, and no clone a single base away is much larger than it.

From the cysteine through the phenylalanine, the CDR3 covers 15 amino acids. Just CDR3 DNA is preserved here, 45 bases in frame from base 1. The V and J ends are trimmed by 0 bases and 3 bases, leaving 10 bases between them. For CDR1 and CDR2, the germline V gene lists SGHRS and YFSETQ. Sequenced: PBMCs. The receptor was derived from a man aged 35 to 55 in good health and CMV-seronegative. Rearrangement joined TRBV5-1 to TRBJ1-3; the best D guess is TRBD1, with 6 bases matching. The nucleotide sequence is given as TGCGCCAGCAGCTTGGCGGGGGGCGTTGGAAACACCATATATTTT. Translated, this is CASSLAGGVGNTIYF.